Presented here are 7 T cell receptor beta chains from one specimen sequenced in a study of cytomegalovirus exposure and HLA in healthy donors. The PCR ran on 60 Vbeta and 13 Jbeta primers. Sequenced by immunoSEQ multiplex PCR; TCRdb stores in-frame clones only, minus some. The sample holds roughly 200,000 clones, around 82% seen once. Sequenced input: PBMCs. All receptors come from a man aged 55 to 70 in good health and CMV-seronegative.

This chain joins TRBV5-1 and TRBJ1-2; 7 bases line up with TRBD1. The V gene's germline CDR1 is SGHRS and CDR2 YFSETQ. This CDR3 comprises 12 residues. Trimming at V came to 6 bases and at J to 7 bases, leaving 6 bases not matched to a gene. The DNA for the CDR3 is TGCGCCAGCATAGGGACAGTTGGTGGCTACACCTTC. It translates to CASIGTVGGYTF.

With respect to this clone: The junction departs from germline at one end; a sequencing error may be responsible. The rearrangement links TRBV7-2 to TRBJ1-5; a weak D match, TRBD1 (5 bases). The CDR3 contains 13 residues. The V gene's germline CDR1 is SGHTA and CDR2 FQGNSA. In DNA form, the CDR3 reads TGTGCCAGCAGCTCAGGGCCTTCTCAGCCCCAGAATTTT. This gives the protein CASSSGPSQPQNF.

This sequence joins TRBV28 and TRBJ1-1; D call uncertain. V was shortened by 4 bases and J by 3 bases, with 9 bases between the two germline ends. Per the germline V gene, CDR1 is MDHEN and CDR2 is SYDVKM. The CDR3 is 13 residues long. The CDR3 coding sequence is TGTGCCAGCAGTTCCGGGTTGTACACTGAAGCTTTCTTT. It specifies CASSSGLYTEAFF.

The rearrangement uses TRBV10-2 and TRBJ1-4, with a tentative D call TRBD1 (5 bases). The germline V gene has CDR1 WSHSY and CDR2 SAAADI. V was cut by 3 bases and J by 1 base, with 12 bases left in between. This CDR3 spans 16 amino acids. The CDR3: CASSDTTRGTNEKLFF. In DNA form, the CDR3 reads TGCGCCAGCAGTGACACAACAAGGGGAACTAATGAAAAACTGTTTTTT.

The J gene is TRBJ1-1, the V gene TRBV19; D perhaps matches TRBD1 (5 bases). V lost 5 bases and J 3 bases, leaving 10 bases between the germline ends. Germline lookup yields CDR1 LNHDA and CDR2 SQIVND (reference sequence). The CDR3 length is 13 residues. The CDR3: CASSPRVYTEAFF. The CDR3 coding sequence is TGTGCCAGTAGTCCCAGGGTTTACACTGAAGCTTTCTTT. Supplemented by reference TRBV19 and TRBJ1-1, the full variable domain reads DGGITQSPKYLFRKEGQNVTLSCEQNLNHDAMYWYRQDPGQGLRLIYYSQIVNDFQKGDIAEGYSVSREKKESFPLTVTSAQKNPTAFYLCASSPRVYTEAFFGQGTRLTVV.

The genes are TRBV6-6 and TRBJ2-6, with 8 nucleotides matching TRBD1. The length of the CDR3 is 16 residues. V lost 6 bases, J lost 0 bases, and 4 bases stayed unmatched. Germline-derived CDR1 and CDR2 are MNHNY and SVGAGI (reference sequence). The CDR3 coding sequence is TGTGCCAGCAGGGACAGGGACAACTCTGGGGCCAACGTCCTGACTTTC. The encoded protein is CASRDRDNSGANVLTF.

V is TRBV29-1 and J is TRBJ1-2; D might be TRBD1 (5 bases). The CDR3 covers 13 residues. Germline V gives CDR1 SQVTM, CDR2 ANQGSEA. V was clipped by 2 bases and J by 5 bases, with 12 bases between them. The CDR3 coding sequence is TGCAGCGTTGAACCCCAGGGCCCTTATGGCTACACCTTC. Its protein product is CSVEPQGPYGYTF. Filled out from reference TRBV29-1 and TRBJ1-2, the complete variable domain reads SAVISQKPSRDICQRGTSLTIQCQVDSQVTMMFWYRQQPGQSLTLIATANQGSEATYESGFVIDKFPISRPNLTFSTLTVSNMSPEDSSIYLCSVEPQGPYGYTFGSGTRLTVV.